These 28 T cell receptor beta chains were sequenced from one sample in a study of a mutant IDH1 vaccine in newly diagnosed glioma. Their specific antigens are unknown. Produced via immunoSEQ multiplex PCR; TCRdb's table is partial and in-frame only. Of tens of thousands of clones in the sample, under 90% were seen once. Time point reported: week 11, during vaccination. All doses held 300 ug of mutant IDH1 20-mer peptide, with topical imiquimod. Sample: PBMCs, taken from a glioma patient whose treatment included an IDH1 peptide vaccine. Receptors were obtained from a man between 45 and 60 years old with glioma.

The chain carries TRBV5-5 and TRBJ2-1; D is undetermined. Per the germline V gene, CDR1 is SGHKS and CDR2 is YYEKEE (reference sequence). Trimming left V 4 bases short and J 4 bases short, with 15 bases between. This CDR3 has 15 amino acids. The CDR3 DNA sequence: TGTGCCAGCAGCCTGGAGAGGTACCCTTACAATGAGCAGTTCTTC. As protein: CASSLERYPYNEQFF.

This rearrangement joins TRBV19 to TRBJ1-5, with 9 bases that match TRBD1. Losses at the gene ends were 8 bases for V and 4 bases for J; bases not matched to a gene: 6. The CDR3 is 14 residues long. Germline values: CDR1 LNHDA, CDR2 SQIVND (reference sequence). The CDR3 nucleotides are TGTGCCAGTGTTCCGGGACAGGGAAATCAGCCCCAGCATTTT. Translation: CASVPGQGNQPQHF.

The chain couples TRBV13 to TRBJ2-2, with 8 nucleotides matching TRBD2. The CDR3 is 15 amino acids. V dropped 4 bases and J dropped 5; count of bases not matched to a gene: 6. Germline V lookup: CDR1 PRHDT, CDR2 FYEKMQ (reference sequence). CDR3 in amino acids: CASSYSGIGTGELFF. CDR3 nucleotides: TGTGCCAGCAGCTATAGCGGGATCGGAACCGGGGAGCTGTTTTTT.

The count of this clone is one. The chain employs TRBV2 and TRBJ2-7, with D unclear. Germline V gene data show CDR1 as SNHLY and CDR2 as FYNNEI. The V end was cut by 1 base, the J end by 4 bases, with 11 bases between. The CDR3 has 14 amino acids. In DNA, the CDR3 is TGTGCCAGCAGTGAAGGGAATAGGGCATACGAGCAGTACTTC. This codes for CASSEGNRAYEQYF.

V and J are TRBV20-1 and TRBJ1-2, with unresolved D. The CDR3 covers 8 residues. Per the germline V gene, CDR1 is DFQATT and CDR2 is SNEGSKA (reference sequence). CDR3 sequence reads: CSPRGYTF. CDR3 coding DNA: TGCAGCCCTCGTGGCTACACCTTC.

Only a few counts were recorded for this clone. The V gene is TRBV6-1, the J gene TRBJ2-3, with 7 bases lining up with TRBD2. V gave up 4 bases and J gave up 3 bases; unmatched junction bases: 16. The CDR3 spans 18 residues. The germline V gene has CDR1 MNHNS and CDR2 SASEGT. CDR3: CASSVGLRGGAFTDTQYF. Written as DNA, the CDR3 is TGTGCCAGCAGTGTAGGACTAAGGGGAGGGGCTTTTACAGATACGCAGTATTTT.

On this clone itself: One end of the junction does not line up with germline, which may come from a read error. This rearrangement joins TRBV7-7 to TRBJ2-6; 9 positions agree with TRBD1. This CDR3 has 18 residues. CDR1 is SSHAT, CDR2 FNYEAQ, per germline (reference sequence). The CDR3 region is CASRWDREKPSGANVLTF. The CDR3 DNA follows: TGTGCTAGCAGATGGGACAGGGAAAAACCCTCTGGGGCCAACGTCCTGACTTTC.

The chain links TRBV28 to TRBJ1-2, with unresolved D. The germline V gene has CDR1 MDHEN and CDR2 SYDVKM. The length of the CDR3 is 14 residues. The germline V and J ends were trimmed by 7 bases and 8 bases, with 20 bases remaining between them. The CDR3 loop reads CASTPGRKGRGYTF. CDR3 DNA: TGTGCCAGCACCCCCGGACGGAAGGGTCGAGGCTACACCTTC.

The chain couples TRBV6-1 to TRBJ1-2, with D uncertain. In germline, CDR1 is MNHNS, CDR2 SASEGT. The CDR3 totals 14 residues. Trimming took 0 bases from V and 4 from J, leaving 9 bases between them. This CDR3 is CASSEAATIYGYTF. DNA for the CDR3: TGTGCCAGCAGTGAAGCGGCCACCATCTATGGCTACACCTTC.

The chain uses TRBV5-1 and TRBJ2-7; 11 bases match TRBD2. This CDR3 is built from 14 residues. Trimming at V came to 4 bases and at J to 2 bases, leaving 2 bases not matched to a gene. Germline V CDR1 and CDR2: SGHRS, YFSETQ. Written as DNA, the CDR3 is TGCGCCAGCAGCAGGACTAGCGGGCCCTACGAGCAGTACTTC. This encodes CASSRTSGPYEQYF.

The CDR3 region has the DNA TGTGCCAGTAGTATGTGGAACCAAGAGACCCAGTACTTC. This translates into CASSMWNQETQYF. The chain links TRBV19 to TRBJ2-5; D is undetermined. Germline V gene data show CDR1 as LNHDA and CDR2 as SQIVND (reference sequence). Trimming stripped 3 bases from V and 0 bases from J, with 5 bases between. This CDR3 is built from 13 residues.

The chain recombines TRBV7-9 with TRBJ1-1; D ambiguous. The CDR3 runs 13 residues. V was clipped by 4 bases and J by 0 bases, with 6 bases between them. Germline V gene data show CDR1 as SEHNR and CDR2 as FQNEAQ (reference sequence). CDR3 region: CASSSSMNTEAFF. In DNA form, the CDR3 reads TGTGCCAGCAGCTCCTCGATGAACACTGAAGCTTTCTTT.

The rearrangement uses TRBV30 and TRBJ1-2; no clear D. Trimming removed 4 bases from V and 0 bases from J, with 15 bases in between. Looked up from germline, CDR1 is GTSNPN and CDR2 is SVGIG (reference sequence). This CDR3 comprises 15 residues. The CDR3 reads CAWKPGGLANYGYTF. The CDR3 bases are TGTGCCTGGAAGCCTGGTGGATTAGCTAACTATGGCTACACCTTC.

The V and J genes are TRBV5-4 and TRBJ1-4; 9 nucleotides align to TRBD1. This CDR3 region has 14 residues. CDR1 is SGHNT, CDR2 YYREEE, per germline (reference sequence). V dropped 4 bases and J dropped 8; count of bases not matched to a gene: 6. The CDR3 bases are TGTGCCAGCAGCCCGGGACAGGGCCGGGAAAAACTGTTTTTT. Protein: CASSPGQGREKLFF.

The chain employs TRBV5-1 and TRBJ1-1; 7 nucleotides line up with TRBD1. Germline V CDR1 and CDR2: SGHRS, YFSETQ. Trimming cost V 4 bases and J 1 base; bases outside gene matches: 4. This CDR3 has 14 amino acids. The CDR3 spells CASSTGQKNTEAFF. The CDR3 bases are TGCGCCAGCAGCACGGGACAGAAGAACACTGAAGCTTTCTTT. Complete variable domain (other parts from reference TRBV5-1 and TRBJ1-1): KAGVTQTPRYLIKTRGQQVTLSCSPISGHRSVSWYQQTPGQGLQFLFEYFSETQRNKGNFPGRFSGRQFSNSRSEMNVSTLELGDSALYLCASSTGQKNTEAFFGQGTRLTVV.

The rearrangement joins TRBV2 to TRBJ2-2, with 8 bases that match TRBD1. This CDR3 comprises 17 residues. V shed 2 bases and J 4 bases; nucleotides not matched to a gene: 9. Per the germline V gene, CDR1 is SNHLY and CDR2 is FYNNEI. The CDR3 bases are TGTGCCAGCAGTGAAATTACGACAGGGGAAGGCACCGGGGAGCTGTTTTTT. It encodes CASSEITTGEGTGELFF.

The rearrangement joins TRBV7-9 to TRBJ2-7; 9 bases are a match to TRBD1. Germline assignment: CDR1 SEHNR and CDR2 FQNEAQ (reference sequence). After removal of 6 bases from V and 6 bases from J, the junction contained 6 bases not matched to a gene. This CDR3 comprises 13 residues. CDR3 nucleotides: TGTGCCAGCAGTCGGACAGGGGTAGGCGAGCAGTACTTC. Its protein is CASSRTGVGEQYF.

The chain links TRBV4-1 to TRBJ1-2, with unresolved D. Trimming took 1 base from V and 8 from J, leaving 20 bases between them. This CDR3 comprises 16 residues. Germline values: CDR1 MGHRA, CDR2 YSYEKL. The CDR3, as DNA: TGCGCCAGCAGCCAAGGGGTGGGAGGCGCCTTTAGGGGCTACACCTTC. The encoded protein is CASSQGVGGAFRGYTF.

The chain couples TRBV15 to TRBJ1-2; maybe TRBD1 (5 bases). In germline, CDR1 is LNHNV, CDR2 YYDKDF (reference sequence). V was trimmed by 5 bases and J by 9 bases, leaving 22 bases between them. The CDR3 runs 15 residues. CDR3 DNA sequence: TGTGCCACCAGCCCGGGTAGGGGCCTAGTCAATAGCTACACCTTC. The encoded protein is CATSPGRGLVNSYTF.

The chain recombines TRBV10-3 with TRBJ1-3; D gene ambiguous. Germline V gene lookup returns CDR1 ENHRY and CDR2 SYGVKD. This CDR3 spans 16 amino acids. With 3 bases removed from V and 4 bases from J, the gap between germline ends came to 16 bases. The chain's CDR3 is CAISDGGRVSGNTIYF. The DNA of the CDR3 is TGTGCCATCAGTGACGGAGGGCGGGTATCCGGAAACACCATATATTTT.

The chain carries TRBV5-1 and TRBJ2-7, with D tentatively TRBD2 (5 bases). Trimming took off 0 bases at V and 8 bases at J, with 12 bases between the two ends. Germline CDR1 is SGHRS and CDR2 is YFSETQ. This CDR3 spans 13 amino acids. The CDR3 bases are TGCGCCAGCAGCTTGGAGAGGGCCCGCCAGCAGTACTTC. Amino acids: CASSLERARQQYF.

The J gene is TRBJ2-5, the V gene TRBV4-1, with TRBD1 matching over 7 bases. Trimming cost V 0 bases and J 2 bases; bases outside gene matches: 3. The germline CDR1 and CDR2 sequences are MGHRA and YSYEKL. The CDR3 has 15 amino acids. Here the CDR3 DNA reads TGCGCCAGCAGCCAAGATCGGGACAGACAAGAGACCCAGTACTTC. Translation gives CASSQDRDRQETQYF.

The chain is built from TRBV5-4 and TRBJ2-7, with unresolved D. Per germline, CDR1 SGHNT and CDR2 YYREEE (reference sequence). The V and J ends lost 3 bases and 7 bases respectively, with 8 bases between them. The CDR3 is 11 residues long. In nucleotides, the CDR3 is TGTGCCAGCAGCTACCGTATGGAGCAGTACTTC. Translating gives CASSYRMEQYF.

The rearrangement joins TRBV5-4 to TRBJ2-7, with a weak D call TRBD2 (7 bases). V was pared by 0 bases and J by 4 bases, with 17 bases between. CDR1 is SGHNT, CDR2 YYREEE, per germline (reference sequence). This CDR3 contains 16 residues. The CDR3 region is CASSLEGVAGAYEQYF. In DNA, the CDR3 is TGTGCCAGCAGCTTGGAGGGGGTAGCGGGTGCGTACGAGCAGTACTTC.

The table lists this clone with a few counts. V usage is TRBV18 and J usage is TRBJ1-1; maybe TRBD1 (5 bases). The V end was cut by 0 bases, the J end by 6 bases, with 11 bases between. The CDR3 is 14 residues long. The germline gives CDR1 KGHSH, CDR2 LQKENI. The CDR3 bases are TGTGCCAGCTCACCACCCAGGGATGCTGCTGAAGCTTTCTTT. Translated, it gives CASSPPRDAAEAFF.

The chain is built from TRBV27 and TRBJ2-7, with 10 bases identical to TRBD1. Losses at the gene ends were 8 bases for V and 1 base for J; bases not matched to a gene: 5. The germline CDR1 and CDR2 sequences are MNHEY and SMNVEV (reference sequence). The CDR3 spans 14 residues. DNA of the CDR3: TGTGCCAGCGCCCCGGACAGGGGGTCCTACGAGCAGTACTTC. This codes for CASAPDRGSYEQYF.

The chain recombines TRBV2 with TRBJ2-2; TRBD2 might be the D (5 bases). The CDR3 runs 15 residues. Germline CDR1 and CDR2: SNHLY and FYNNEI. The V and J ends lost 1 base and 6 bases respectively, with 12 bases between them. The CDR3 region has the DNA TGTGCCAGCAGTGAAGGGGAGTATAAGTCCGGGGAGCTGTTTTTT. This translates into CASSEGEYKSGELFF.

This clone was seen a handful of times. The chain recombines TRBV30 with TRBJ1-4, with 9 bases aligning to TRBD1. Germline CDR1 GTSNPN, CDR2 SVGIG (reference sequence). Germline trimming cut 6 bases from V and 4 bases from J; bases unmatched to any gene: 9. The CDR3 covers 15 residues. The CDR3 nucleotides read TGTGCCTGCCGGGACAGGGAAAAGGGTAATGAAAAACTGTTTTTT. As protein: CACRDREKGNEKLFF.